These 26 T cell receptor beta chains were sequenced from one sample in a study of identical twins. TCRdb reanalysed the 5' RACE reads using MiXCR and keeps one entry per CDR3 protein. The table shows about 520,000 distinct CDR3 sequences, with around 20% occurring only once. The same sample was also studied in work on T cells expressing NK-cell markers.

Sequenced input: CD4+ T cells sorted from blood. These receptors all stem from a woman between 18 and 30 years old in good health.

V is TRBV5-1 and J is TRBJ2-4; a weak D match, TRBD1 (6 bases). CDR1 is SGHRS, CDR2 YFSETQ, per germline. V was trimmed by 4 bases and J by 8 bases, leaving 13 bases between them. The CDR3 runs to 13 residues. CDR3 in amino acids: CASSGADSYIQYF. In DNA form, the CDR3 reads TGCGCCAGCAGCGGTGCGGACAGTTACATTCAGTACTTC.

This clonotype was found many times. The chain is built from TRBV3-1 and TRBJ2-1, with D unresolved. The CDR3 length is 12 residues. Trimming took 2 bases from V and 9 from J, leaving 8 bases between them. Germline V gives CDR1 LGHDT, CDR2 YNNKEL (reference sequence). CDR3 region: CASSQRDIEQFF. CDR3 bases: TGTGCCAGCAGCCAAAGGGATATTGAGCAGTTCTTC.

This chain links TRBV15 with TRBJ1-2, with D uncertain. V was cut by 3 bases and J by 2 bases, with 4 bases left in between. The germline V gene encodes CDR1 LNHNV and CDR2 YYDKDF (reference sequence). CDR3 length equals 12 residues. The CDR3 spells CATSRANYGYTF. In nucleotides, the CDR3 is TGTGCCACCAGCAGGGCGAACTATGGCTACACCTTC.

This clonotype was seen a handful of times. CDR3 DNA sequence: TGCAGTGCTAGTGCGGCGACAGGGTTATCAAATGAGCAGTTCTTC. Translated, it gives CSASAATGLSNEQFF. The rearrangement links TRBV20-1 to TRBJ2-1; 7 bases align to TRBD1. The germline V gene has CDR1 DFQATT and CDR2 SNEGSKA (reference sequence). V shed 3 bases and J 7 bases; nucleotides not matched to a gene: 12. The CDR3 loop spans 15 amino acids.

The chain is built from TRBV5-1 and TRBJ1-2; 7 nucleotides line up with TRBD1. The CDR3 runs 15 residues. V shed 6 bases and J 4 bases; nucleotides not matched to a gene: 12. The germline CDR1 and CDR2 sequences are SGHRS and YFSETQ. CDR3 protein: CASTPDWTGSYGYTF. CDR3 DNA: TGCGCCAGCACCCCCGATTGGACAGGCTCCTATGGCTACACCTTC.

CDR3: CSARAGHEQYF. The CDR3 DNA follows: TGCAGTGCTAGGGCTGGCCACGAGCAGTACTTC. The chain is built from TRBV20-1 and TRBJ2-7; D unclear. The CDR3 is 11 residues long. The V gene's germline CDR1 is DFQATT and CDR2 SNEGSKA (reference sequence). The germline V and J ends were trimmed by 3 bases and 5 bases, with 8 bases remaining between them.

The sample holds a few counts of this clonotype. The chain is built from TRBV20-1 and TRBJ2-3, with 9 bases matching TRBD2. With 6 bases clipped from V and 0 bases from J, the junction kept 4 bases outside the gene matches. The CDR3 consists of 14 residues. Germline values: CDR1 DFQATT, CDR2 SNEGSKA (reference sequence). CDR3 region: CSASSGASTDTQYF. DNA of the CDR3: TGCAGTGCCTCTAGCGGGGCTAGCACAGATACGCAGTATTTT.

The genes are TRBV20-1 and TRBJ2-3, with D perhaps matching TRBD1 (8 bases). This CDR3 is built from 13 residues. V was cut by 6 bases and J by 6 bases, with 16 bases left in between. Germline CDR1 and CDR2: DFQATT and SNEGSKA (reference sequence). CDR3 nucleotide sequence: TGCAGTGCAACCAGCGGGACAGGCGATACGCAGTATTTT. Protein sequence: CSATSGTGDTQYF.

This clonotype was observed a handful of times. J is TRBJ2-1 and V is TRBV20-1; D remains unclear. The CDR3 totals 12 residues. Germline CDR1 DFQATT, CDR2 SNEGSKA (reference sequence). V lost 3 bases, J lost 3 bases, and 6 bases lay in between. The CDR3 DNA follows: TGCAGTGCTAGTGGCAACTACAATGAGCAGTTCTTC. Translation gives CSASGNYNEQFF.

The chain carries TRBV5-1 and TRBJ2-3; D possibly corresponds to TRBD2 (6 bases). Germline V gives CDR1 SGHRS, CDR2 YFSETQ. V was cut by 2 bases and J by 4 bases, with 11 bases left in between. The CDR3 spans 14 residues. The CDR3 protein is CASSFREMPDTQYF. CDR3 sequence (DNA): TGCGCCAGCAGCTTTCGGGAGATGCCAGATACGCAGTATTTT.

The V gene is TRBV6-1, the J gene TRBJ2-7; the D is unclear. V lost 6 bases and J lost 0, with 9 bases in between. The CDR3 has 13 amino acids. CDR1 and CDR2 (germline): MNHNS, SASEGT. This chain's CDR3 is CASRTVNSYEQYF. The CDR3 region has the DNA TGTGCCAGCAGGACGGTCAACTCCTACGAGCAGTACTTC.

The chain carries TRBV6-5 and TRBJ1-2; D is ambiguous. The CDR3 extends over 13 amino acids. Germline V gene lookup returns CDR1 MNHEY and CDR2 SVGAGI. V shed 0 bases and J shed 7 bases, with 9 bases lying between them. The CDR3 coding sequence is TGTGCCAGCAGTTACTCGCGTTATGCTGGCTACACCTTC. Translating gives CASSYSRYAGYTF.

V gene TRBV9 combines with J gene TRBJ2-1; 8 positions agree with TRBD2. Trimming cost V 0 bases and J 8 bases; bases outside gene matches: 4. CDR1 is SGDLS, CDR2 YYNGEE, per germline. CDR3 length: 14 residues. The CDR3 spells CASSVGTSRDEQFF. In nucleotides, the CDR3 is TGTGCCAGCAGCGTAGGGACTAGCCGGGATGAGCAGTTCTTC.

This clonotype was seen a few times. The chain's CDR3 is CASSLTGSAFF. As DNA, the CDR3 is TGTGCCAGCAGCTTGACCGGGTCGGCTTTCTTT. V is TRBV5-6 and J is TRBJ1-1; D gene uncertain. CDR3 length: 11 amino acids. The V gene lost 1 base and the J gene lost 11 bases, with 9 bases spanning the gap. The V gene's germline CDR1 is SGHDT and CDR2 YYEEEE.

V and J are TRBV6-1 and TRBJ2-3, with D possibly being TRBD1 (6 bases). The ends were cut back, 8 bases at V and 8 bases at J, with 17 bases in the middle. Germline CDR1 MNHNS, CDR2 SASEGT. This CDR3 region has 13 residues. The CDR3 sequence is CASARQASGTQYF. The CDR3 nucleotides are TGTGCCAGCGCCCGACAGGCCTCGGGTACGCAGTATTTT.

The sample holds a few counts of this clonotype. The rearrangement links TRBV5-4 to TRBJ1-1, with D possibly being TRBD1 (6 bases). The length of the CDR3 is 14 residues. Germline CDR1 reads SGHNT; CDR2 reads YYREEE (reference sequence). V lost 5 bases to trimming and J lost 1 base, with 12 bases between them. As DNA, the CDR3 is TGTGCCAGCAGTAAAGGACAGCCGAACACTGAAGCTTTCTTT. It encodes CASSKGQPNTEAFF.

The J gene is TRBJ2-5, the V gene TRBV5-1, with 7 positions matching TRBD1. The J segment lost 5 bases and the V segment lost 4 bases, leaving 5 bases of the junction unmatched. Germline values: CDR1 SGHRS, CDR2 YFSETQ. CDR3 size: 13 residues. For the CDR3, the DNA is TGCGCCAGCAGCCCAGGGGGTGTGGAGACCCAGTACTTC. This translates into CASSPGGVETQYF.

This rearrangement joins TRBV20-1 to TRBJ2-3; 14 bases line up with TRBD2. V shed 6 bases, J shed 4 bases, and the junction held 6 bases outside the gene matches. Germline V gene lookup returns CDR1 DFQATT and CDR2 SNEGSKA (reference sequence). The CDR3 has 15 residues. CDR3 DNA: TGCAGTGCCCCCCCGACTAGCGGGAGGGCAGATACGCAGTATTTT. This codes for CSAPPTSGRADTQYF.

The rearrangement links TRBV2 to TRBJ2-1; 8 nucleotides align to TRBD2. The CDR3 totals 15 residues. The ends lost 4 bases at V and 4 bases at J; junction bases unmatched: 6. Germline assignment: CDR1 SNHLY and CDR2 FYNNEI. The CDR3 protein is CASSVREGSYNEQFF. CDR3 coding DNA: TGTGCCAGCAGTGTACGGGAGGGAAGTTACAATGAGCAGTTCTTC.

This clonotype came up a few times. V gene TRBV5-1 combines with J gene TRBJ2-2; 8 positions agree with TRBD2. Germline CDR1 is SGHRS and CDR2 is YFSETQ. The CDR3 has 15 residues. Germline trimming cut 1 base from V and 3 bases from J; bases unmatched to any gene: 2. DNA for the CDR3: TGCGCCAGCAGCTTGACTAGCGGATACACCGGGGAGCTGTTTTTT. Translating it yields CASSLTSGYTGELFF.

This clonotype was found a few times. This rearrangement joins TRBV12-3 or TRBV12-4 to TRBJ2-5; 9 bases are shared with TRBD1. V lost 4 bases to trimming and J lost 0 bases; unmatched junction nucleotides: 3. This CDR3 has 15 amino acids. CDR3 nucleotide sequence: TGTGCCAGCAGTTCCGGGGACAGGGACCAAGAGACCCAGTACTTC. Translation gives CASSSGDRDQETQYF.

The V call is TRBV20-1, the J call TRBJ2-7; 8 positions match TRBD2. The CDR3 runs to 14 residues. After removal of 6 bases from V and 6 bases from J, the junction contained 13 bases not matched to a gene. The germline CDR1 and CDR2 sequences are DFQATT and SNEGSKA (reference sequence). CDR3 residues: CSAPKGAGGREQYF. In DNA, the CDR3 is TGCAGTGCCCCCAAAGGGGCGGGAGGCCGCGAGCAGTACTTC.

This clonotype was counted once. CDR3 sequence: CASSNRLGIEQFF. CDR3 nucleotide sequence: TGCGCCAGCAGTAATCGACTAGGAATAGAGCAGTTCTTC. This chain connects TRBV5-1 to TRBJ2-1; a possible D gene is TRBD2 (6 bases). Germline-derived CDR1 and CDR2 are SGHRS and YFSETQ. This CDR3 is 13 amino acids long. V dropped 5 bases and J dropped 10 bases, with 16 bases sitting between them.

The chain has TRBV4-1 and TRBJ2-7, with D tentatively TRBD2 (6 bases). The CDR3 is made up of 17 amino acids. The V gene's germline CDR1 is MGHRA and CDR2 YSYEKL. Trimming stripped 1 base from V and 6 bases from J, with 22 bases between. CDR3 in DNA: TGCGCCAGCAGCCAAGTCATGTCAAGACCCTCCGGGGGCGAGCAGTACTTC. This gives the protein CASSQVMSRPSGGEQYF.

The chain uses TRBV4-2 and TRBJ2-1; 7 bases map to TRBD1. Germline V gene sequence: CDR1 LGHNA, CDR2 YNFKEQ. The length of the CDR3 is 18 residues. Trimming cost V 4 bases and J 5 bases; bases outside gene matches: 17. CDR3 coding DNA: TGTGCCAGCAGCCTCAAGAAGGGGGCGGGTGGTAGAGACAATGAGCAGTTCTTC. Translation gives CASSLKKGAGGRDNEQFF.

A few counts support this clonotype. This chain connects TRBV7-2 to TRBJ2-3, with TRBD2 matching over 9 bases. Germline-derived CDR1 and CDR2 are SGHTA and FQGNSA. The CDR3 loop spans 16 amino acids. The trim removed 2 bases at V and 2 bases at J, leaving 5 bases unmatched. The CDR3 DNA reads TGTGCCAGCAGCTTATACTCTAGCGGGAACACAGATACGCAGTATTTT. Protein product: CASSLYSSGNTDTQYF.